This TCR beta chain derives from a study of T cell changes during pregnancy in multiple sclerosis (dated by TCRdb to between 2017 and 2020). At the level of the whole study: Changes in the T cell repertoire over the course of pregnancy were examined in this study in women with multiple sclerosis.

The method behind the library was the immunoSEQ multiplex PCR assay. In TCRdb, the immuneACCESS table is reduced to in-frame sequences with V and J assigned. These tables do not hold every clone; where another copy was compared, an unresolved V gene accounts for under half, and the others remain unexplained. Here the sample has 65,000 to 85,000 clones; around nine tenths occur a single time. The top ten clones comprise roughly 0.21% of the sample. Trimming removed 0 bases from V and 7 bases from J; the gene matches leave 9 bases unexplained. The cysteine opens and the phenylalanine closes a CDR3 of 15 amino acids. Of the read, only the CDR3 DNA is kept; its 45 bases are in frame from base 1. CDR1 SGHNT and CDR2 YYREEE are derived from the germline V gene (reference sequence). As for this clone: The antigen it recognizes is unknown. No base qualities exist here, and no much larger clone lies one base off it.

This chain joins TRBV5-4 to TRBJ2-7; 8 of the junction bases match TRBD2. The source material was CD4+ T cells from peripheral blood mononuclear cells, sampled before pregnancy. The receptor comes from a female donor with multiple sclerosis, enrolled in a pregnancy study. The CDR3 region reads CASSLGAGGADEQYF. The nucleotides read TGTGCCAGCAGCTTGGGGGCCGGGGGGGCCGATGAGCAGTACTTC.